This note documents a single TCR beta chain sequence. This clone was counted once. Its antigen is still unknown. Per-base quality was not reported, and no clone a single base away is much larger than it. The data derive from a study of blood T cell repertoires in COVID-19 (TCRdb year 2020). Context from the whole study: Samples from collaborators originated in the United States, Italy and Spain and spanned both the acute and convalescent phases of COVID-19. The material from the prospective study consisted of cDNA or gDNA derived from T cells, B-cell-depleted T cells, or PBMCs. Subjects who had been exposed to COVID-19, were actively infected with it, or had recovered from it provided the deeply sampled blood TCRbeta repertoires that made up the dataset. A freely available public database, intended as a resource for researchers studying the immune response to SARS-CoV-2, is where the repertoires were released. Samples came from the ongoing ImmuneRACE study (first 160 participants) plus 1,254 subjects from 6 global collaborators. Nearly every sample came with metadata listing a de-identified subject ID, COVID-19 status, age in years and sex. Where available, HLA class I and class II types were taken from metadata supplied by the sample provider and were not determined by assay-based typing. The investigation overall reported the following: How much clinical and demographic metadata was included differed by source and by participant, and the metadata was provided uncurated.

TCRbeta CDR3 regions were amplified from genomic DNA by means of the immunoSEQ Assay, a bias-controlled multiplex PCR. The original pipeline was this. The number of nucleated cells in each sample was estimated by amplification of reference gene primers within the assay. To quantify the absolute abundance of each unique TCRbeta CDR3 rearrangement, sequence reads were collapsed and filtered. For each sample, productive Simpson clonality was calculated by taking the square root of Simpson's diversity index across productive rearrangements. The table comes from immuneACCESS by way of TCRdb, which keeps in-frame sequences with V and J called. Part of the clones is missing from these tables; in studies checked, under half for an unresolved V gene and the rest for unknown reasons. V, J and clone size were drawn from that table, and D and trimming were deduced from the DNA. A total of 50,000 to 70,000 clones appear in this sample, 80% to 85% of them only once. The ten largest clonotypes hold 8% to 10% of the sample.

The germline V gene yields SGDLS for CDR1 and YYNGEE for CDR2. The CDR3 numbers 15 residues from cysteine through phenylalanine. The CDR3 DNA has 45 bases and is translated from base 1. Germline trimming: 0 bases from V, 6 bases from J; junction bases outside gene matches: 2. One collaborating source in Seattle enrolled patients while the patients were actively infected and followed the patients over time throughout the course of disease. Collaborating institutions collected whole blood in K2EDTA tubes following their own protocols. For TCRbeta analysis, collaborators shipped samples in one of three forms: frozen whole blood, isolated PBMCs, or DNA extracted from either of those sample types.

The TCR originated in an elderly man with COVID-19, enrolled during active disease. Sequenced sample: peripheral blood. The V gene is TRBV9 and the J gene is TRBJ2-1, and TRBD2 aligns with 11 junction nucleotides. CDR3 reads: CASSVVSGGVNEQFF. Read as DNA, the sequence is TGTGCCAGCAGCGTAGTTAGCGGGGGGGTCAATGAGCAGTTCTTC.